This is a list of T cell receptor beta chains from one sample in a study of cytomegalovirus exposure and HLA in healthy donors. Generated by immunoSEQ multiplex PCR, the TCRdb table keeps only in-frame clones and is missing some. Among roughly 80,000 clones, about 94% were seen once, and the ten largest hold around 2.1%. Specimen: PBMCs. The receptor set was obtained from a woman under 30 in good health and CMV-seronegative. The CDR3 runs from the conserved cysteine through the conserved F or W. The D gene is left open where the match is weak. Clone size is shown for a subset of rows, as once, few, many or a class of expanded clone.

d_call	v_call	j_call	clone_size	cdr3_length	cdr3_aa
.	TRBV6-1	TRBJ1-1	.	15	CASSEYEGSNTEAFF
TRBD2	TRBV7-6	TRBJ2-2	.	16	CASTSRSGRVAGELFF
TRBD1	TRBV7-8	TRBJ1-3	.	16	CASSLAPGGSGNTIYF
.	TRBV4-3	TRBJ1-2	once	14	CASSQVGVLYGYTF
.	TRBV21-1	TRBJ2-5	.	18	CASSKAGGGRGHGETQYF
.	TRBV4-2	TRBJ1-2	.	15	CASSLRTGGNYGYTF
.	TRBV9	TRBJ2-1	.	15	CASSVALGSFNEQFF
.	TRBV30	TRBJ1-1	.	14	CAWRGGSLNTEAFF
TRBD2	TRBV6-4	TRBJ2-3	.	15	CASSDKAGGQDTQYF
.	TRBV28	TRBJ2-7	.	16	CASSLSIGQKTYEQYF
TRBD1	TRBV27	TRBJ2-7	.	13	CASSGTGRGEQYF
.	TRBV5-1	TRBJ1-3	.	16	CASSAGGLGSGNTIYF
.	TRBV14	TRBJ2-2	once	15	CASSQVGQGNGELFF
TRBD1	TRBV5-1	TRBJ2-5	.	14	CASSYGDRQETQYF
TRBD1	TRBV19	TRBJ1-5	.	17	CASSIGTGGDSNQPQHF
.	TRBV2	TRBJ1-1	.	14	CASRFGGVNTEAFF
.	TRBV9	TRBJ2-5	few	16	CASSVFFGRPKETQYF
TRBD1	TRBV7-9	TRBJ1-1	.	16	CASSGRTGEMNTEAFF
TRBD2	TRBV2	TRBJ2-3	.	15	CASSGLAGARDTQYF
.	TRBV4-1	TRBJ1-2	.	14	CASSRPGTRRGYTF
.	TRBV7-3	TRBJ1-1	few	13	CASSYHRGTEAFF
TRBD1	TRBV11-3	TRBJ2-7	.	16	CASSMGQGAGTYEQYF
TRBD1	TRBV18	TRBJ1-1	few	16	CASSLVGQGLNTEAFF
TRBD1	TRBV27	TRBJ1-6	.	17	CASRIWTGGLLSSPLHF
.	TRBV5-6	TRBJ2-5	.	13	CASSFQGQETQYF
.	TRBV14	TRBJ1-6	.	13	CASSKWADSPLHF
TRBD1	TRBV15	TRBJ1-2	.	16	CATSSPGTGGFYGYTF
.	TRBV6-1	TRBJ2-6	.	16	CASSENGVTGANVLTF
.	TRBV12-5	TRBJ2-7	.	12	CASGLSLYEQYF
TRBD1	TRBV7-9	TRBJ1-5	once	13	CASQDREGQPQHF
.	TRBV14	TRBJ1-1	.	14	CASSQVRVNTEAFF
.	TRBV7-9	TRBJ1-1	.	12	CASSSMNTEAFF
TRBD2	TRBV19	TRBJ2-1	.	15	CASREREGSYNEQFF
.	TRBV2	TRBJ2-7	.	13	CASRPGSTYEQYF
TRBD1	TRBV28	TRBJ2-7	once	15	CASSAPGDSSYEQYF
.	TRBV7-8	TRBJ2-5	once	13	CASRIGGQETQYF
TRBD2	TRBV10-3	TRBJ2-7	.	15	CAISRSGESSYEQYF
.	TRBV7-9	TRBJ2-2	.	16	CASSLVAGRTTGELFF
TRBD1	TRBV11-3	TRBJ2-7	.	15	CASSWQGAPREGQYF
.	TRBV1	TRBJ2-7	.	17	CTSSQDALAGPCYEQYF
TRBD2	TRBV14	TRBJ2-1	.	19	CASSQDWFPRTSGYNEQFF